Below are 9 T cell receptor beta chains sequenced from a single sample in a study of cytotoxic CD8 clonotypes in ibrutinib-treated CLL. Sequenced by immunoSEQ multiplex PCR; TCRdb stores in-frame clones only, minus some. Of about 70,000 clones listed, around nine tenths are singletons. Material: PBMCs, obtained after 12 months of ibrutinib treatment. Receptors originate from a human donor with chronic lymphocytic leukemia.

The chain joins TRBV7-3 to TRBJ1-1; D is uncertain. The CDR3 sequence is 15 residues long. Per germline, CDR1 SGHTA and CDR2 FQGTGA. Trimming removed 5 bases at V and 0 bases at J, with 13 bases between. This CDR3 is CASSKGPELNTEAFF. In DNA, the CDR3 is TGTGCCAGCAGCAAAGGACCTGAATTGAACACTGAAGCTTTCTTT.

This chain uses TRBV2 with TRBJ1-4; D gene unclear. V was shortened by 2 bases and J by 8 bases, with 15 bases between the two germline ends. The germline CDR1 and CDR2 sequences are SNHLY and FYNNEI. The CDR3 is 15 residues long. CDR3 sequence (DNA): TGTGCCAGCAGTGAATTTAGCACTGCCCTGGAAAAACTGTTTTTT. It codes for CASSEFSTALEKLFF.

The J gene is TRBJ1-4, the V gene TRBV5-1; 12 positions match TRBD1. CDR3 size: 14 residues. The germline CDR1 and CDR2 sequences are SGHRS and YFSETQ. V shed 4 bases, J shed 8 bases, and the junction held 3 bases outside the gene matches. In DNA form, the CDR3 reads TGCGCCAGCAGCGGGACAGGGGGCTCAGAAAAACTGTTTTTT. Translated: CASSGTGGSEKLFF.

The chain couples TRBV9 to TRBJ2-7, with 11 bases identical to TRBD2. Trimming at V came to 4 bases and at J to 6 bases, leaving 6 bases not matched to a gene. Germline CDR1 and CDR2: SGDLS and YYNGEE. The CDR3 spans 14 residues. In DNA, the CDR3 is TGTGCCAGCAGCACAGGGACTAGCGGTCTCGAGCAGTACTTC. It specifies CASSTGTSGLEQYF.

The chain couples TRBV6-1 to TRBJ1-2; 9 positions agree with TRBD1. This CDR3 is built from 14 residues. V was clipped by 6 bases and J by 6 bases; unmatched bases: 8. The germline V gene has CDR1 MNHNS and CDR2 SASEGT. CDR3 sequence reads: CASSPRTGVDGYTF. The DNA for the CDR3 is TGTGCCAGCAGCCCAAGGACAGGGGTGGATGGCTACACCTTC.

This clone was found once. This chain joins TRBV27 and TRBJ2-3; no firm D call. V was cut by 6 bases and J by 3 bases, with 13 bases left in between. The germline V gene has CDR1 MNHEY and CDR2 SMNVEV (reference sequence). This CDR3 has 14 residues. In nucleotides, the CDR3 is TGTGCCAGCAGGGCCCCCTATGAGACAGATACGCAGTATTTT. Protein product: CASRAPYETDTQYF.

In DNA, the CDR3 is TGTGCCAGCAGCGTAGGGGACAGAGGACCCCTCTACGAGCAGTACTTC. As protein: CASSVGDRGPLYEQYF. The V call is TRBV9, the J call TRBJ2-7; 7 bases align to TRBD1. This CDR3 is built from 16 residues. In germline, CDR1 is SGDLS, CDR2 YYNGEE. The trim removed 0 bases at V and 3 bases at J, leaving 9 bases unmatched.

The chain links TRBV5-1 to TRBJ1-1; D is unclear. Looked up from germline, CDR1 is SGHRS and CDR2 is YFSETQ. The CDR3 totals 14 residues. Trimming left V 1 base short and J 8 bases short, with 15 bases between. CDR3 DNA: TGCGCCAGCAGCTTGCATAGCGGACCGCAAGAAGCTTTCTTT. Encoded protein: CASSLHSGPQEAFF.

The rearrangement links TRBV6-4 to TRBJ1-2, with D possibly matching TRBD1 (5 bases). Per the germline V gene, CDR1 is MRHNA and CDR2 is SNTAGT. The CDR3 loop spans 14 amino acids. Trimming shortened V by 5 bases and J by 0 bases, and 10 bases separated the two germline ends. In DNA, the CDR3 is TGTGCCAGCAGTCCTGGGACGTCTAACTATGGCTACACCTTC. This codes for CASSPGTSNYGYTF.